This entry lists 26 T cell receptor beta chains sequenced from one sample in a study of T-cell memory formation after mild COVID-19 (dated by TCRdb to about 2021). The library was made by 5' RACE. Reads for this sample came from an Illumina NovaSeq 6000. TCRdb reprocessed the public reads (quality trimming at Q25 with fastp, clone calling with MiXCR) and kept in-frame beta chains. Each CDR3 protein gets just one entry, which takes the most common genes and DNA from the rows behind it. This sample gives 300,000 to 400,000 distinct CDR3 sequences in total; over 25% of them show up just once. Around an eighth of the sample comes from the top ten. Sequenced material: PBMCs or a T cell subset sorted from them (not recorded which). All receptors come from an adult woman who had mild COVID-19 (a few samples of this study predate the infection). The sample titles of this study are shuffled in the database, so cell type and time point are left out; the donor was told from shared clones.

This clonotype turned up a few times. Here the CDR3 reads CASSVDGGRGQPQHF. In DNA form, the CDR3 reads TGTGCCAGCAGCGTAGATGGAGGGAGGGGTCAGCCCCAGCATTTT. The chain links TRBV9 to TRBJ1-5; D might be TRBD1 (5 bases). CDR1 SGDLS and CDR2 YYNGEE come from the germline V gene. V was clipped by 0 bases and J by 6 bases, with 13 bases between them. CDR3 size: 15 residues. The full variable domain, rest sourced from reference TRBV9 and TRBJ1-5, is DSGVTQTPKHLITATGQRVTLRCSPRSGDLSVYWYQQSLDQGLQFLIQYYNGEERAKGNILERFSAQQFPDLHSELNLSSLELGDSALYFCASSVDGGRGQPQHFGDGTRLSIL.

The chain uses TRBV12-3 or TRBV12-4 and TRBJ1-1, with D hard to call. The CDR3 has 12 residues. V lost 3 bases and J lost 3, with 5 bases in between. The CDR3 spells CASSFTYTEAFF. The CDR3 coding sequence is TGTGCCAGCAGTTTCACCTACACTGAAGCTTTCTTT.

The chain links TRBV2 to TRBJ2-5, with no clear D. V dropped 4 bases and J dropped 5 bases, with 14 bases sitting between them. Germline CDR1 is SNHLY and CDR2 is FYNNEI. This CDR3 comprises 14 residues. CDR3 residues: CASSGKGIMETQYF. The CDR3 region has the DNA TGTGCCAGCAGTGGCAAGGGTATCATGGAGACCCAGTACTTC.

This clonotype was observed a handful of times. The CDR3 is CASSQGSSSNYGYTF. The CDR3, as DNA: TGCGCCAGCAGCCAAGGTTCATCCTCTAACTATGGCTACACCTTC. The chain has TRBV4-3 and TRBJ1-2; D ambiguous. Trimming took off 1 base at V and 0 bases at J, with 9 bases between the two ends. The CDR3 contains 15 residues. Germline assignment: CDR1 LGHNA and CDR2 YSLEER.

The table lists this clonotype with a few counts. V gene TRBV5-1 combines with J gene TRBJ1-1, with no clear D. Per germline, CDR1 SGHRS and CDR2 YFSETQ. The CDR3 loop spans 13 amino acids. V dropped 4 bases and J dropped 4 bases, with 11 bases sitting between them. This CDR3 is CASSLDVTTEAFF. The DNA for the CDR3 is TGCGCCAGCAGCCTAGATGTCACCACTGAAGCTTTCTTT. Full variable domain (rest looked up from reference TRBV5-1 and TRBJ1-1): KAGVTQTPRYLIKTRGQQVTLSCSPISGHRSVSWYQQTPGQGLQFLFEYFSETQRNKGNFPGRFSGRQFSNSRSEMNVSTLELGDSALYLCASSLDVTTEAFFGQGTRLTVV.

This clonotype has more than one count but fewer than ten. The J gene is TRBJ2-7, the V gene TRBV5-4; D is unclear. The CDR3 has 14 amino acids. Germline V gene lookup returns CDR1 SGHNT and CDR2 YYREEE (reference sequence). Trimming took 5 bases from V and 3 from J, leaving 15 bases between them. Here the CDR3 DNA reads TGTGCCAGCAGGGATGTAGGTCCTCGCTACGAGCAGTACTTC. Protein product: CASRDVGPRYEQYF.

The rearrangement links TRBV15 to TRBJ1-1, with TRBD1 matching 9 bases. The ends lost 8 bases at V and 0 bases at J; junction bases unmatched: 13. In germline, CDR1 is LNHNV, CDR2 YYDKDF (reference sequence). The CDR3 spans 17 residues. Written as DNA, the CDR3 is TGTGCCACCCTAAGAGACGGGACAGGGCCGATGAACACTGAAGCTTTCTTT. Protein: CATLRDGTGPMNTEAFF.

The gene calls are TRBV2 and TRBJ2-3; D gene unclear. This CDR3 is 13 amino acids long. CDR1 and CDR2 from the germline V gene are SNHLY and FYNNEI. Trimming stripped 1 base from V and 5 bases from J, with 7 bases between. As DNA, the CDR3 is TGTGCCAGCAGTGAAGGGGGTGTAGATACGCAGTATTTT. Amino acids: CASSEGGVDTQYF.

In this sample, this clonotype turned up many times. The chain links TRBV28 to TRBJ2-1; 9 bases fit TRBD1. This CDR3 region has 15 residues. Germline V CDR1 and CDR2: MDHEN, SYDVKM. V dropped 4 bases and J dropped 5; count of bases not matched to a gene: 6. The CDR3 loop reads CASSSTGTGNNEQFF. The CDR3 coding sequence is TGTGCCAGCAGTTCCACCGGGACAGGGAACAATGAGCAGTTCTTC.

This clonotype has just a few counts. The V call is TRBV9, the J call TRBJ2-7, with D perhaps matching TRBD2 (5 bases). The germline V gene has CDR1 SGDLS and CDR2 YYNGEE. The V gene lost 0 bases and the J gene lost 2 bases, with 15 bases spanning the gap. The CDR3 sequence is 16 residues long. The CDR3 bases are TGTGCCAGCAGCGTAGGACGGGAAGGGAGTCCCTACGAGCAGTACTTC. Amino acid sequence: CASSVGREGSPYEQYF. Based on the CDR3 plus reference TRBV9 and TRBJ2-7, the full variable domain is DSGVTQTPKHLITATGQRVTLRCSPRSGDLSVYWYQQSLDQGLQFLIQYYNGEERAKGNILERFSAQQFPDLHSELNLSSLELGDSALYFCASSVGREGSPYEQYFGPGTRLTVT.

The chain is built from TRBV12-3 or TRBV12-4 and TRBJ2-7; D tentatively reads TRBD1 or TRBD2 (6 bases each). The V gene lost 5 bases and the J gene lost 6 bases, with 14 bases spanning the gap. This CDR3 is 13 amino acids long. CDR3 sequence reads: CASSLTEGGEQYF. DNA of the CDR3: TGTGCCAGCAGTCTCACGGAGGGGGGCGAGCAGTACTTC.

J is TRBJ2-2 and V is TRBV30, with D perhaps matching TRBD2 (6 bases). Germline-derived CDR1 and CDR2 are GTSNPN and SVGIG (reference sequence). The length of the CDR3 is 15 residues. Deletions cut 2 bases from V and 7 bases from J, with 17 bases between. For the CDR3, the DNA is TGTGCCTGGAGTAGCGGGCCGAGCCTCCTCGGGGAGCTGTTTTTT. Protein: CAWSSGPSLLGELFF.

In DNA form, the CDR3 reads TGTGCCATCTTGAAGGGACAGGGCTACGAGCAGTACTTC. Its protein product is CAILKGQGYEQYF. The chain combines TRBV10-3 with TRBJ2-7; 9 bases fit TRBD1. V lost 8 bases, J lost 3 bases, and 5 bases stayed unmatched. CDR3 length: 13 amino acids. Germline values: CDR1 ENHRY, CDR2 SYGVKD.

The V gene is TRBV12-3 or TRBV12-4, the J gene TRBJ1-1; 9 positions agree with TRBD1. This CDR3 spans 13 amino acids. V shed 5 bases, J shed 10 bases, and the junction held 8 bases outside the gene matches. CDR3 coding DNA: TGTGCCAGCAGTGCTGGACAGGGGAGTGTAGCTTTCTTT. The encoded protein is CASSAGQGSVAFF.

This clonotype occurred once. The rearrangement uses TRBV7-9 and TRBJ1-5; 7 bases agree with TRBD1. The CDR3 has 14 residues. In germline, CDR1 is SEHNR, CDR2 FQNEAQ (reference sequence). With 4 bases clipped from V and 6 bases from J, the junction kept 6 bases outside the gene matches. The CDR3 nucleotides read TGTGCCAGCAGCTCCGACAGGGTATCTCAGCCCCAGCATTTT. Translation gives CASSSDRVSQPQHF.

This clonotype occurred a few times. The chain is built from TRBV29-1 and TRBJ2-1, with D possibly being TRBD1 (5 bases). This CDR3 is 13 amino acids long. Germline V gene sequence: CDR1 SQVTM, CDR2 ANQGSEA. V shed 7 bases and J shed 4 bases, with 14 bases lying between them. CDR3 region: CSAEPPGYNEQFF. In nucleotides, the CDR3 is TGCAGCGCCGAACCCCCAGGGTACAATGAGCAGTTCTTC.

The rearrangement joins TRBV27 to TRBJ1-1; 7 bases fit TRBD1. Germline CDR1 reads MNHEY; CDR2 reads SMNVEV (reference sequence). Trimming removed 3 bases from V and 7 bases from J; junction bases left unmatched: 8. This CDR3 is 14 amino acids long. The CDR3 DNA reads as TGTGCCAGCAGTTTTCTAGGACAGGACGGTGAAGCTTTCTTT. This translates into CASSFLGQDGEAFF.

The rearrangement joins TRBV15 to TRBJ1-2, with a tentative D call TRBD1 (5 bases). CDR1 is LNHNV, CDR2 YYDKDF, per germline (reference sequence). V lost 5 bases and J lost 4, with 11 bases in between. The CDR3 contains 13 residues. The CDR3 sequence is CATSVGGGYGYTF. The CDR3 coding sequence is TGTGCCACCAGCGTGGGGGGAGGCTATGGCTACACCTTC. Filled out from reference TRBV15 and TRBJ1-2, the complete variable domain reads DAMVIQNPRYQVTQFGKPVTLSCSQTLNHNVMYWYQQKSSQAPKLLFHYYDKDFNNEADTPDNFQSRRPNTSFCFLDIRSPGLGDTAMYLCATSVGGGYGYTFGSGTRLTVV.

This clonotype was recorded a few times. This sequence joins TRBV18 and TRBJ2-4; D is perhaps TRBD1 (6 bases). Per the germline V gene, CDR1 is KGHSH and CDR2 is LQKENI. The germline V and J ends were trimmed by 5 bases and 1 base, with 9 bases remaining between them. The CDR3 sequence is 14 residues long. CDR3 sequence reads: CASSNRVAKNIQYF. The CDR3 DNA reads as TGTGCCAGCTCAAACAGGGTTGCCAAAAACATTCAGTACTTC. Supplemented by reference TRBV18 and TRBJ2-4, the full variable domain reads NAGVMQNPRHLVRRRGQEARLRCSPMKGHSHVYWYRQLPEEGLKFMVYLQKENIIDESGMPKERFSAEFPKEGPSILRIQQVVRGDSAAYFCASSNRVAKNIQYFGAGTRLSVL.

The V call is TRBV5-1, the J call TRBJ1-1; the match to TRBD1 covers 9 bases. The CDR3 length is 16 residues. Per germline, CDR1 SGHRS and CDR2 YFSETQ. The J segment lost 5 bases and the V segment lost 4 bases, leaving 12 bases of the junction unmatched. The CDR3 DNA sequence: TGCGCCAGCAGCCAACGACAGGGGGTAGTGGGTACTGAAGCTTTCTTT. This codes for CASSQRQGVVGTEAFF.

This sequence joins TRBV20-1 and TRBJ2-3, with 7 bases aligning to TRBD2. Germline V gene data show CDR1 as DFQATT and CDR2 as SNEGSKA (reference sequence). The CDR3 is 16 residues long. V was pared by 0 bases and J by 4 bases, with 10 bases of the junction left unmatched. In DNA, the CDR3 is TGCAGTGCTAGAGATCTTGTGGGAGGGCCTCCAGATACGCAGTATTTT. This gives the protein CSARDLVGGPPDTQYF.

This chain joins TRBV30 and TRBJ2-3, with 7 positions matching TRBD2. The CDR3 has 15 residues. Germline V CDR1 and CDR2: GTSNPN, SVGIG (reference sequence). Trimming took 5 bases from V and 4 from J; bases not matched to a gene: 12. The CDR3 reads CAWARLGGESDTQYF. The CDR3 nucleotides are TGTGCCTGGGCCAGACTGGGGGGGGAATCAGATACGCAGTATTTT.

The V gene is TRBV9, the J gene TRBJ2-7; D gene ambiguous. V shed 4 bases and J shed 0 bases, with 14 bases lying between them. This CDR3 comprises 15 residues. Germline V gene sequence: CDR1 SGDLS, CDR2 YYNGEE. The CDR3 loop is CASSPWVISSYEQYF. The CDR3 DNA follows: TGTGCCAGCAGCCCCTGGGTCATAAGCTCCTACGAGCAGTACTTC.

This clonotype was counted a few times. This sequence joins TRBV7-2 and TRBJ2-4; D may be TRBD1 or TRBD2 (6 bases each). The germline CDR1 and CDR2 sequences are SGHTA and FQGNSA. The CDR3 sequence is 16 residues long. Trimming cost V 4 bases and J 2 bases, with 15 bases left between them. This chain's CDR3 is CASSSIGGLSKNIQYF. CDR3 sequence (DNA): TGTGCCAGCAGCTCCATCGGGGGCCTATCCAAAAACATTCAGTACTTC.

This sequence joins TRBV27 and TRBJ2-7; 8 bases align to TRBD2. CDR1 and CDR2 (germline): MNHEY, SMNVEV (reference sequence). The CDR3 spans 14 residues. J gave up 1 base and V 6 bases, and 5 bases lay outside the gene matches. As DNA, the CDR3 is TGTGCCAGCAGGAAACTAGCGGAGTCCTACGAGCAGTACTTC. Translation gives CASRKLAESYEQYF.

The rearrangement links TRBV15 to TRBJ1-4; TRBD1 agrees at 10 bases. J lost 8 bases, V lost 0 bases, and 9 bases had no gene match. This CDR3 is built from 17 residues. CDR1 is LNHNV, CDR2 YYDKDF, per germline (reference sequence). The CDR3 spells CATSREPAGTGAEKLFF. The CDR3 DNA reads as TGTGCCACCAGCAGAGAACCCGCCGGGACAGGGGCGGAAAAACTGTTTTTT.